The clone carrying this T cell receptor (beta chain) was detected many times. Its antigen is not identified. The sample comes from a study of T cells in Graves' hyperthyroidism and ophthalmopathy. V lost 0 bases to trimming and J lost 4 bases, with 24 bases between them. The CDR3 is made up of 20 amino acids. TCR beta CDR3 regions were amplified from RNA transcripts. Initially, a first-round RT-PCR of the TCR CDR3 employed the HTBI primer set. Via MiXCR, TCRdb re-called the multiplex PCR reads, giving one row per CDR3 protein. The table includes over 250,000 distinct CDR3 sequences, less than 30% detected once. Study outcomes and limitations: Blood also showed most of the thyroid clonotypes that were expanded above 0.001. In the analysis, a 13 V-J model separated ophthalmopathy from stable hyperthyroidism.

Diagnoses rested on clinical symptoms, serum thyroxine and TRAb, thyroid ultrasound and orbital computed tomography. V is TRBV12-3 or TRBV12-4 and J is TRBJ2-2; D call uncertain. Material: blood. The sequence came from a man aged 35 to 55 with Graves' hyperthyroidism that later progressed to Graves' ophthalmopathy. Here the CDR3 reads CASSLARLFPRSEVTGELFF. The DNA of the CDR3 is TGTGCCAGCAGTTTAGCGCGGTTGTTTCCAAGGTCTGAGGTCACCGGGGAGCTGTTTTTT.